The rows below give T cell receptor beta chains drawn from one sample of a study of T cells in Graves' hyperthyroidism and ophthalmopathy. MiXCR was run by TCRdb on the multiplex PCR reads, yielding one entry per CDR3 protein. Among about 590,000 distinct CDR3 sequences, approximately 15% were seen once, and the ten largest hold approximately 7%. The material sequenced was blood. These receptors were collected from a woman aged 25 to 39 with Graves' hyperthyroidism. Both conserved end residues are part of each CDR3. The order of the fields is V gene, J gene, CDR3 protein.

TRBV27	TRBJ2-2	CASSFDRGGDTGELFF
TRBV20-1	TRBJ2-3	CSAPPGGRSTDTQYF
TRBV6-1	TRBJ2-2	CASSSPTSGSGTGELFF
TRBV27	TRBJ1-2	CASSFIKGAGGYTF
TRBV7-2	TRBJ2-1	CASSSRDRNNEQFF
TRBV27	TRBJ2-1	CASGSSGYYNEQFF
TRBV7-3	TRBJ2-1	CASSPGLAGGRFQGEQFF
TRBV5-1	TRBJ2-7	CASSAGAHEQYF
TRBV12-3/TRBV12-4	TRBJ1-5	CASSLGRYQPQHF
TRBV6-1	TRBJ2-5	CASSYRRIPGPQETQYF
TRBV5-6	TRBJ1-5	CASSLEVGDNQPQHF
TRBV2	TRBJ2-5	CASRDTQETQYF
TRBV30	TRBJ2-5	CAWEPTAEETQYF
TRBV4-2	TRBJ2-4	CASSQDPLLAKNIQYF
TRBV5-1	TRBJ1-4	CASSWDGRNGKLFF
TRBV5-1	TRBJ2-7	CATRGGQGFDEQYF
TRBV7-9	TRBJ2-3	CASTPTRTATDTQYF
TRBV20-1	TRBJ2-4	CSASPSSIGNIQYF
TRBV5-6	TRBJ2-7	CASSGGYPYEQYF
TRBV6-4	TRBJ2-3	CASSEGSGTTDTQYF
TRBV6-2/TRBV6-3	TRBJ2-2	CASNVRQATGELFF
TRBV5-1	TRBJ1-1	CASSLEAGNTEAFF
TRBV7-2	TRBJ2-3	CASSLQGPGTDTQYF
TRBV5-1	TRBJ2-5	CASSLFLQQETQYF
TRBV6-1	TRBJ1-2	CASSVGGARTF
TRBV29-1	TRBJ2-1	CSVSPQREREQFF
TRBV6-1	TRBJ2-7	CTSSYAGGPFEQYF
TRBV7-7	TRBJ2-2	CASSSGLAGRGTGELFF
TRBV6-1	TRBJ1-6	CASSAQDLGTAARNSPLHF
TRBV9	TRBJ2-3	CASSPHPREGLSQDTQYF
TRBV3-1	TRBJ2-2	CASSQDFRTAITGELFF
TRBV20-1	TRBJ2-3	CSARGGFSTDTQYF
TRBV11-2	TRBJ1-1	CASSLDQISTEAFF
TRBV6-6	TRBJ2-1	CASSYSFGTPYNEQFF
TRBV24-1	TRBJ2-3	CATSAGQGPDTQYF
TRBV19	TRBJ1-1	CASRDSMGTEAFF
TRBV6-1	TRBJ2-3	CASSGGGNTDTQYF
TRBV15	TRBJ2-7	CATSSPENYEQYF
TRBV6-2/TRBV6-3	TRBJ1-2	CASSYSAGGYTF
TRBV4-1	TRBJ2-1	CASSLRDRGRGEQFF
TRBV20-1	TRBJ1-5	CSAGRPEHF
TRBV3-1	TRBJ1-2	CASSQDWGIGDGYTF
TRBV11-2	TRBJ2-2	CASSSGTSGAGELFF
TRBV27	TRBJ2-7	CASSLTSGSQQYF
TRBV19	TRBJ2-7	CASSVTSTYEQYF